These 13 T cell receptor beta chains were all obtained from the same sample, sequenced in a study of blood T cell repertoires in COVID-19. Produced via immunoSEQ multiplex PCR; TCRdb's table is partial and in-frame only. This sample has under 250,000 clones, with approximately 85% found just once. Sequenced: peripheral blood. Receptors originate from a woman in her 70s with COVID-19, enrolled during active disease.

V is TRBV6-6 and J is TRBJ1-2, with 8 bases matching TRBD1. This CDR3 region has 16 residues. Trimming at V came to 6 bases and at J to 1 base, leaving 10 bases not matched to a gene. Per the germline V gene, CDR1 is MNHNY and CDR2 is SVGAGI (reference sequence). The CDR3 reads CASRRPGQDHNYGYTF. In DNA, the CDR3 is TGTGCCAGCAGACGGCCGGGACAGGACCATAACTATGGCTACACCTTC.

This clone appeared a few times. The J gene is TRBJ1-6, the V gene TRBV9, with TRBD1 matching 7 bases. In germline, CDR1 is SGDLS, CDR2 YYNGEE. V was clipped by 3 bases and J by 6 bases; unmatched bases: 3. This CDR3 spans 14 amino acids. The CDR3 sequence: CASSGGQSNSPLHF. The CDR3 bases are TGTGCCAGCAGCGGGGGACAGAGTAATTCACCCCTCCACTTT. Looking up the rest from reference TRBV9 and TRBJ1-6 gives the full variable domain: DSGVTQTPKHLITATGQRVTLRCSPRSGDLSVYWYQQSLDQGLQFLIQYYNGEERAKGNILERFSAQQFPDLHSELNLSSLELGDSALYFCASSGGQSNSPLHFGNGTRLTVT.

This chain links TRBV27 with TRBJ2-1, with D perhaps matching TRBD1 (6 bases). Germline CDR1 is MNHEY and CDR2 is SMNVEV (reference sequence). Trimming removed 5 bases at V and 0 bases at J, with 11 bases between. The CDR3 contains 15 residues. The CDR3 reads CASSAAGVSYNEQFF. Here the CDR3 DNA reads TGTGCCAGCAGTGCCGCAGGGGTCTCCTACAATGAGCAGTTCTTC.

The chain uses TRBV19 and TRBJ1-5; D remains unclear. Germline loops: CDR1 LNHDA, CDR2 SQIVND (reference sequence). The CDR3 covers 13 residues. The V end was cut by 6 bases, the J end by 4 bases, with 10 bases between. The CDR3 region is CASSPPTNQPQHF. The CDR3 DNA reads TGTGCCAGTAGCCCACCCACAAATCAGCCCCAGCATTTT.

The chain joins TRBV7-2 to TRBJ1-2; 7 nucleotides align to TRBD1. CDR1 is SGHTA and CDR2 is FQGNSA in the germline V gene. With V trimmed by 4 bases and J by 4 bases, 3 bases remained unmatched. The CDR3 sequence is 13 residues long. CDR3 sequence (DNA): TGTGCCAGCAGCTCGGGACAGATCTATGGCTACACCTTC. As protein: CASSSGQIYGYTF. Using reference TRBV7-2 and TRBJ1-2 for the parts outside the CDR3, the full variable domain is GAGVSQSPSNKVTEKGKDVELRCDPISGHTALYWYRQSLGQGLEFLIYFQGNSAPDKSGLPSDRFSAERTGGSVSTLTIQRTQQEDSAVYLCASSSGQIYGYTFGSGTRLTVV.

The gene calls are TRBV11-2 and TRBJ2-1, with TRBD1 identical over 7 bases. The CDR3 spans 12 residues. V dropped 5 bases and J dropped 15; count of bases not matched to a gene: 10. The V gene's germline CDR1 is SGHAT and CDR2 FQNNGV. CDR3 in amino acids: CASSDAGTAPFF. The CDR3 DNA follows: TGTGCCAGCAGCGACGCCGGGACAGCCCCGTTCTTC.

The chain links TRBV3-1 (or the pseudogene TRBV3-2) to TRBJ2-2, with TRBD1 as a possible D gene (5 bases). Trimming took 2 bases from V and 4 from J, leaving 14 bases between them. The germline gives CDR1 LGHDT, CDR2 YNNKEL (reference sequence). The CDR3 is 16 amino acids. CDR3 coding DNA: TGTGCCAGCAGCCAACTGTGGGGCATGGGCACCGGGGAGCTGTTTTTT. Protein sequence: CASSQLWGMGTGELFF.

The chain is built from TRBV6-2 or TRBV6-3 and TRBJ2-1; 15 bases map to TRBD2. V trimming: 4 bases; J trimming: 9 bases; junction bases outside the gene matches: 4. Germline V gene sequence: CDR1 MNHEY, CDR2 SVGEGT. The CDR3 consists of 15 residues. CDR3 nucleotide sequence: TGTGCCAGCAGTTCCGGACTAGCGGGAGGGCCTGAGCAGTTCTTC. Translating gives CASSSGLAGGPEQFF.

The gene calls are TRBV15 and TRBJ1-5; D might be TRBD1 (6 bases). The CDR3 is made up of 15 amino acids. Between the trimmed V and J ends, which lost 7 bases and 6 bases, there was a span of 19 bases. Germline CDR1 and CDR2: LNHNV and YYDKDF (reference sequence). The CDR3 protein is CATTLSRGAGQPQHF. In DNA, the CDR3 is TGTGCCACCACCCTCTCGCGGGGGGCAGGTCAGCCCCAGCATTTT.

The CDR3 spells CASSLSGDLSNQPQHF. CDR3 coding DNA: TGCGCCAGCAGCTTGTCGGGGGACCTAAGCAATCAGCCCCAGCATTTT. The chain is built from TRBV5-1 and TRBJ1-5, with D possibly matching TRBD1 (5 bases). V lost 1 base, J lost 1 base, and 12 bases lay in between. This CDR3 has 16 residues. Germline CDR1 and CDR2: SGHRS and YFSETQ. Based on the CDR3 plus reference TRBV5-1 and TRBJ1-5, the full variable domain is KAGVTQTPRYLIKTRGQQVTLSCSPISGHRSVSWYQQTPGQGLQFLFEYFSETQRNKGNFPGRFSGRQFSNSRSEMNVSTLELGDSALYLCASSLSGDLSNQPQHFGDGTRLSIL.

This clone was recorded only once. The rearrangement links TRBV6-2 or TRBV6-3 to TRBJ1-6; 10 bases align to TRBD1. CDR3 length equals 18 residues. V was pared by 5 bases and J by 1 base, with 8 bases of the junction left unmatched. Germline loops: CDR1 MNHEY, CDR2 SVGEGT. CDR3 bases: TGTGCCAGCAGTCAATATCCGGGACAGGGGTCCTATAATTCACCCCTCCACTTT. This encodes CASSQYPGQGSYNSPLHF.

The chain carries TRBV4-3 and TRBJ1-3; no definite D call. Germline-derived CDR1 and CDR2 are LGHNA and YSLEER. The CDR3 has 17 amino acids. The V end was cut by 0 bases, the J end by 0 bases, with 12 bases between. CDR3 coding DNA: TGCGCCAGCAGCCAAGATATGGGCACCTTCTCTGGAAACACCATATATTTT. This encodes CASSQDMGTFSGNTIYF.

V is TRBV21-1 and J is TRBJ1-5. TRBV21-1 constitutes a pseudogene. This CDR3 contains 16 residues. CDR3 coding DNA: TGTGCCAGCAATGTATTGTGTACTGGTTTCAATCAGCCCCAGCATTTT. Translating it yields CASNVLCTGFNQPQHF.